The 21 T cell receptor beta chains below all came from one sample that was sequenced in a study of CD8 T cells in Susac syndrome. With random hexamers, 0.5 to 1 ug RNA was reverse transcribed. TCRdb called the immunoSEQ multiplex PCR reads again in MiXCR, with one record for every CDR3 protein. The data contain around 200,000 distinct CDR3 sequences, about 90% of them singletons. The sequencing sample was made of CD8+ T cells from PBMCs. The receptors originated from a human donor with multiple sclerosis.

This clonotype was detected only once. The V call is TRBV5-4, the J call TRBJ1-6, with D perhaps matching TRBD1 (5 bases). The CDR3 is 17 residues long. CDR1 and CDR2 from the germline V gene are SGHNT and YYREEE (reference sequence). The V end lost 7 bases, the J end lost 9 bases, and 26 bases lay between the germline ends. The CDR3 loop is CASHSFESQGASSPLHF. The CDR3 DNA reads as TGTGCCAGCCACAGCTTTGAATCACAAGGGGCATCTTCACCCCTCCACTTT.

This sequence joins TRBV27 and TRBJ2-7; 7 bases map to TRBD1. Germline assignment: CDR1 MNHEY and CDR2 SMNVEV (reference sequence). The CDR3 contains 13 residues. Losses at the gene ends were 7 bases for V and 5 bases for J; bases not matched to a gene: 8. The CDR3 region has the DNA TGTGCCAGCACCGAGACAGGGTCGAACGAGCAGTACTTC. Translated, it gives CASTETGSNEQYF.

The chain couples TRBV11-2 to TRBJ1-1; D gene uncertain. The V gene lost 1 base and the J gene lost 8 bases, with 8 bases spanning the gap. The germline gives CDR1 SGHAT, CDR2 FQNNGV. CDR3 length equals 12 residues. The chain's CDR3 is CASSLGALEAFF. The CDR3 nucleotides are TGTGCCAGCAGCTTAGGAGCCCTAGAAGCTTTCTTT.

The V gene is TRBV2, the J gene TRBJ2-1; D possibly corresponds to TRBD1 (5 bases). V was trimmed by 10 bases and J by 7 bases, leaving 20 bases between them. Germline lookup yields CDR1 SNHLY and CDR2 FYNNEI. The CDR3 is made up of 14 amino acids. The CDR3 nucleotides read TGTGCCATCTCAAGGTGGGGCGCGAGTAATGAGCAGTTCTTC. This encodes CAISRWGASNEQFF.

This clonotype occurred once. This sequence joins TRBV11-2 and TRBJ2-3; 7 bases map to TRBD2. CDR3 length equals 15 residues. Trimming took 4 bases from V and 6 from J; bases not matched to a gene: 10. Germline values: CDR1 SGHAT, CDR2 FQNNGV. This chain's CDR3 is CASSSRREGGDTQYF. DNA of the CDR3: TGTGCCAGCAGCTCCCGGAGGGAGGGAGGGGATACGCAGTATTTT.

V is TRBV10-3 and J is TRBJ2-7, with no clear D. Germline V gene sequence: CDR1 ENHRY, CDR2 SYGVKD. The CDR3 sequence is 12 residues long. V was cut by 10 bases and J by 2 bases, with 12 bases left in between. This CDR3 is CATEGDAYEQYF. CDR3 sequence (DNA): TGTGCCACAGAAGGCGATGCCTACGAGCAGTACTTC.

This chain links TRBV3-1 with TRBJ1-3; a possible D gene is TRBD1 (6 bases). Germline values: CDR1 LGHDT, CDR2 YNNKEL (reference sequence). The CDR3 totals 16 residues. Trimming cost V 0 bases and J 1 base, with 10 bases left between them. This CDR3 reads CASSQDWTVSGNTIYF. DNA for the CDR3: TGTGCCAGCAGCCAAGACTGGACAGTGTCTGGAAACACCATATATTTT.

In this sample, this clonotype turned up once. The chain employs TRBV9 and TRBJ2-3; D not resolved. V was shortened by 0 bases and J by 3 bases, with 11 bases between the two germline ends. Germline lookup yields CDR1 SGDLS and CDR2 YYNGEE. The CDR3 is 15 amino acids. DNA of the CDR3: TGTGCCAGCAGCGTAGATGGTACATTTACAGATACGCAGTATTTT. It yields the protein CASSVDGTFTDTQYF.

The chain has TRBV4-3 and TRBJ1-4; the D gene is possibly TRBD1 (5 bases). This CDR3 is 15 amino acids long. Germline V gives CDR1 LGHNA, CDR2 YSLEER. With 0 bases removed from V and 8 bases from J, the gap between germline ends came to 13 bases. The CDR3 coding sequence is TGCGCCAGCAGCCAAGATGACAGTGGATGGGAAAAACTGTTTTTT. The encoded protein is CASSQDDSGWEKLFF.

The chain combines TRBV29-1 with TRBJ2-7; 8 bases agree with TRBD1. This CDR3 is 15 amino acids long. V shed 4 bases, J shed 7 bases, and the junction held 15 bases outside the gene matches. Germline-derived CDR1 and CDR2 are SQVTM and ANQGSEA. The CDR3 protein is CSVGWVDRGVWEQYF. Here the CDR3 DNA reads TGCAGCGTTGGTTGGGTAGACAGGGGTGTTTGGGAGCAGTACTTC.

This rearrangement joins TRBV27 to TRBJ2-7; a weak D match, TRBD1 (5 bases). V dropped 3 bases and J dropped 0 bases, with 12 bases sitting between them. From germline, CDR1 is MNHEY and CDR2 SMNVEV (reference sequence). The CDR3 length is 15 residues. This CDR3 is CASSLGQPSSYEQYF. DNA of the CDR3: TGTGCCAGCAGTTTGGGGCAGCCAAGCTCCTACGAGCAGTACTTC.

The table lists this clonotype with a few counts. The chain joins TRBV9 to TRBJ2-3; perhaps TRBD2 as D (5 bases). CDR3 length equals 14 residues. CDR1 is SGDLS, CDR2 YYNGEE, per germline. Trimming cost V 2 bases and J 2 bases, with 9 bases left between them. The CDR3 protein is CASSVGGSTDTQYF. The CDR3 region has the DNA TGTGCCAGCAGCGTCGGAGGATCCACAGATACGCAGTATTTT.

The chain couples TRBV12-3 or TRBV12-4 to TRBJ2-7; no reliable D call. V shed 6 bases and J shed 5 bases, with 14 bases lying between them. This CDR3 has 13 amino acids. The CDR3 DNA reads TGTGCCAGCAGCCCCGGAGAGCGTCACGAGCAGTACTTC. This translates into CASSPGERHEQYF.

The V call is TRBV7-9, the J call TRBJ2-5, with D perhaps given as TRBD1 or TRBD2 (5 bases each). The CDR3 spans 13 residues. Germline-derived CDR1 and CDR2 are SEHNR and FQNEAQ (reference sequence). Trimming stripped 6 bases from V and 8 bases from J, with 16 bases between. DNA for the CDR3: TGTGCCAGCAGTAATGGGGAGACAGAAACCCAGTACTTC. The encoded protein is CASSNGETETQYF.

V gene TRBV7-6 combines with J gene TRBJ2-5; 14 bases are a match to TRBD2. Trimming removed 5 bases from V and 5 bases from J; junction bases left unmatched: 4. The germline CDR1 and CDR2 sequences are SGHVS and FNYEAQ. The CDR3 length is 15 residues. The CDR3 loop reads CASSGTSGSRETQYF. Here the CDR3 DNA reads TGTGCCAGCAGCGGGACTAGCGGGAGCCGGGAGACCCAGTACTTC.

The chain has TRBV5-6 and TRBJ2-7; no firm D call. The V and J ends lost 2 bases and 3 bases respectively, with 9 bases between them. Per germline, CDR1 SGHDT and CDR2 YYEEEE. CDR3 size: 13 residues. CDR3 region: CASSFGSNYEQYF. In DNA form, the CDR3 reads TGTGCCAGCAGCTTCGGTTCCAACTACGAGCAGTACTTC.

The V and J genes are TRBV7-3 and TRBJ2-1; 7 nucleotides match TRBD2. This CDR3 contains 15 residues. Germline V gives CDR1 SGHTA, CDR2 FQGTGA. V was pared by 4 bases and J by 0 bases, with 3 bases of the junction left unmatched. This CDR3 is CASSSWGGSYNEQFF. CDR3 sequence (DNA): TGTGCCAGCAGCTCCTGGGGGGGCTCCTACAATGAGCAGTTCTTC.

The chain recombines TRBV20-1 with TRBJ1-1; D is perhaps TRBD1 (5 bases). CDR3 length: 11 residues. Trimming took 3 bases from V and 7 from J, leaving 9 bases between them. Per germline, CDR1 DFQATT and CDR2 SNEGSKA (reference sequence). The CDR3 sequence is CSARGLDEAFF. Written as DNA, the CDR3 is TGCAGTGCTAGGGGGCTCGATGAAGCTTTCTTT.

The chain links TRBV5-4 to TRBJ2-1; D unclear. Germline CDR1 SGHNT, CDR2 YYREEE (reference sequence). V gave up 0 bases and J gave up 6 bases, with 4 bases separating them. CDR3 length: 12 residues. The CDR3 nucleotides read TGTGCCAGCAGCTTGGATAGCAATGAGCAGTTCTTC. Its protein is CASSLDSNEQFF.

This sequence joins TRBV5-4 and TRBJ1-1; D remains unclear. Germline CDR1 and CDR2: SGHNT and YYREEE (reference sequence). The CDR3 is made up of 11 amino acids. V was trimmed by 0 bases and J by 6 bases, leaving 3 bases between them. The CDR3 here is CASSLGAEAFF. The CDR3 coding sequence is TGTGCCAGCAGCTTGGGTGCTGAAGCTTTCTTT.

The chain has TRBV7-3 and TRBJ2-2, with a tentative D call TRBD2 (5 bases). From germline, CDR1 is SGHTA and CDR2 FQGTGA. Trimming pared 5 bases from V and 8 bases from J, leaving 12 bases between. This CDR3 spans 13 amino acids. This CDR3 is CASSPGGGGELFF. The CDR3 DNA sequence: TGTGCCAGCAGCCCCGGAGGCGGAGGGGAGCTGTTTTTT.